This TCR beta chain is from a study of T cells in Graves' hyperthyroidism and ophthalmopathy. Points from the study as a whole: Patients with ophthalmopathy were separated from those with stable hyperthyroidism by a 13 V-J model. Blood also showed most of the thyroid clonotypes that were expanded above 0.001.

Patients aged 18 to 65 had newly diagnosed hyperthyroidism that had lasted under 2 months. Each diagnosis was grounded in clinical symptoms, serum thyroxine and TRAb, thyroid ultrasound, and orbital computed tomography. Germline CDR1 is MNHGY and CDR2 is SAAAGT. The CDR3 totals 17 residues. V dropped 4 bases and J dropped 5; count of bases not matched to a gene: 14. This clonotype was seen just once. Its antigen is still unknown. A much larger clonotype is one base distant, so this may be a read error. RNA transcripts served as the template for amplifying TCR beta CDR3 regions. A first-round RT-PCR of the TCR CDR3 used the HTBI primer set. In TCRdb, the multiplex PCR reads were re-called with MiXCR into one record per CDR3 protein. The repertoire holds about 700,000 distinct CDR3 sequences, 14% seen once, with about 10% in the top ten.

The V call is TRBV6-8, the J call TRBJ1-5; TRBD1 matches 7 bases. The TCR was taken from a woman aged 18-35 years with Graves' hyperthyroidism. Sequences were obtained from blood. The CDR3 sequence is CASSSPQGKVSDQPQHF. In DNA, the CDR3 is TGTGCCAGCAGTTCGCCACAGGGGAAAGTGAGCGATCAGCCCCAGCATTTT.